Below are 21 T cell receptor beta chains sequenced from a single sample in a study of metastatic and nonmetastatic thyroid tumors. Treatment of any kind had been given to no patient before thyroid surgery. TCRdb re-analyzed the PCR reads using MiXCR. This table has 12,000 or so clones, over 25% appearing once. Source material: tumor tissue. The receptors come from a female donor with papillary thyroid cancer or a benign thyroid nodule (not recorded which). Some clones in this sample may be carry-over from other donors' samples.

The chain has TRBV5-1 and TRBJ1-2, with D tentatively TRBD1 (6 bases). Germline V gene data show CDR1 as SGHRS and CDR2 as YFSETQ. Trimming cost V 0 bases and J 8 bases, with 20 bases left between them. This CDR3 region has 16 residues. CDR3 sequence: CASSLELLGGEKGYTF. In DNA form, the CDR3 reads TGCGCCAGCAGCTTGGAACTGTTGGGGGGCGAGAAGGGCTACACCTTC.

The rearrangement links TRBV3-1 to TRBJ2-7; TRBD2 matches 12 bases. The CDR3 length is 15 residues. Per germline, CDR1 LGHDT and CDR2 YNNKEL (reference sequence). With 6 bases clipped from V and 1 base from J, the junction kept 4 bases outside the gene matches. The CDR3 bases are TGTGCCAGCAGTCGGACTAGCGGGGCTTCCTACGAGCAGTACTTC. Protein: CASSRTSGASYEQYF.

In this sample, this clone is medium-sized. This chain's CDR3 is CASSYGSNQPQHF. CDR3 sequence (DNA): TGTGCCAGCAGTTACGGGTCCAATCAGCCCCAGCATTTT. This chain links TRBV6-6 with TRBJ1-5; D unclear. Trimming pared 2 bases from V and 3 bases from J, leaving 5 bases between. There are 13 residues in the CDR3. The germline gives CDR1 MNHNY, CDR2 SVGAGI (reference sequence).

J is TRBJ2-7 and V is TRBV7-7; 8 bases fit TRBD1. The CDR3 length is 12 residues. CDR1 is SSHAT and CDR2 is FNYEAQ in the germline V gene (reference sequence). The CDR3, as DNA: TGTGCTAACGTGACAGGGGACTACGAGCAGTACTTC. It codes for CANVTGDYEQYF. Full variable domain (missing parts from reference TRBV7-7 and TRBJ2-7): GAGVSQSPRYKVTKRGQDVTLRCDPISSHATLYWYQQALGQGPEFLTYFNYEAQPDKSGLPSDRFSAERPEGSISTLTIQRTEQRDSAMYRCANVTGDYEQYFGPGTRLTVT.

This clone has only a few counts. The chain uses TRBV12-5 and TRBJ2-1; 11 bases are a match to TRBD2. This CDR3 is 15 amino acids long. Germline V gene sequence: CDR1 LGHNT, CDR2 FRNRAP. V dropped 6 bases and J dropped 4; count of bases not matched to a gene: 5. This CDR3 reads CASGPSGGLYNEQFF. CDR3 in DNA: TGTGCTAGTGGCCCTAGCGGGGGGCTGTACAATGAGCAGTTCTTC. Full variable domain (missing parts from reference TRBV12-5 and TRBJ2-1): DARVTQTPRHKVTEMGQEVTMRCQPILGHNTVFWYRQTMMQGLELLAYFRNRAPLDDSGMPKDRFSAEMPDATLATLKIQPSEPRDSAVYFCASGPSGGLYNEQFFGPGTRLTVL.

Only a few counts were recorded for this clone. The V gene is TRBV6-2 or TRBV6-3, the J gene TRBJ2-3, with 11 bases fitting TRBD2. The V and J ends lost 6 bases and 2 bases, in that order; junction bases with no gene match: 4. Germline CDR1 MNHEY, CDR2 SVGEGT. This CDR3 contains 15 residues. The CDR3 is CASREGLADTDTQYF. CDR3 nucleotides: TGTGCCAGCAGAGAGGGACTAGCGGACACAGATACGCAGTATTTT.

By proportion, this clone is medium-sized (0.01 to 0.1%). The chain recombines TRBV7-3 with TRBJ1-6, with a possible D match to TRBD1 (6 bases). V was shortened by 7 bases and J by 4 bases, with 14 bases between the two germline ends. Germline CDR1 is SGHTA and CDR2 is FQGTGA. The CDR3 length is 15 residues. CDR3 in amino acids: CASNGQGQYNSPLHF. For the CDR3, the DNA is TGTGCCAGCAACGGCCAGGGGCAGTATAATTCACCCCTCCACTTT.

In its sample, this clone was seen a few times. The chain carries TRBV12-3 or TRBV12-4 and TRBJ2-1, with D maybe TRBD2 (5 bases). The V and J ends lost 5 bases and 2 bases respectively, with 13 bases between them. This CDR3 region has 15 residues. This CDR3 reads CASSPWGAAYNEQFF. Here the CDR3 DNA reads TGTGCCAGCAGTCCTTGGGGAGCGGCCTACAATGAGCAGTTCTTC.

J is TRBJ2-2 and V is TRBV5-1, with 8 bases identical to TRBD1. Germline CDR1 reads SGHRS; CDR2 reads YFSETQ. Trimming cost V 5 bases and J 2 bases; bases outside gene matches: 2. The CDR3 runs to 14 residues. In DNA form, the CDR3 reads TGCGCCAGCAGTGGGACAGGTAACACCGGGGAGCTGTTTTTT. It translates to CASSGTGNTGELFF.

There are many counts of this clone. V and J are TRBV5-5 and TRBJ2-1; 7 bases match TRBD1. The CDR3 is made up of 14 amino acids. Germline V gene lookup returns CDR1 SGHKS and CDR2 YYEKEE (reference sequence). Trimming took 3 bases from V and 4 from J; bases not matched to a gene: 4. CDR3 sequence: CASSYSGQYNEQFF. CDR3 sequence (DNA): TGTGCCAGCAGCTATTCGGGACAGTACAATGAGCAGTTCTTC. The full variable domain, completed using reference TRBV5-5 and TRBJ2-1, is DAGVTQSPTHLIKTRGQQVTLRCSPISGHKSVSWYQQVLGQGPQFIFQYYEKEERGRGNFPDRFSARQFPNYSSELNVNALLLGDSALYLCASSYSGQYNEQFFGPGTRLTVL.

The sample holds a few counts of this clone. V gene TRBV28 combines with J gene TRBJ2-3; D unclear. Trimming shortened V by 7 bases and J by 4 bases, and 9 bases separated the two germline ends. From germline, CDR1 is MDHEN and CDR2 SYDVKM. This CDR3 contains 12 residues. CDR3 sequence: CASTMTADTQYF. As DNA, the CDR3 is TGTGCCAGCACCATGACGGCAGATACGCAGTATTTT.

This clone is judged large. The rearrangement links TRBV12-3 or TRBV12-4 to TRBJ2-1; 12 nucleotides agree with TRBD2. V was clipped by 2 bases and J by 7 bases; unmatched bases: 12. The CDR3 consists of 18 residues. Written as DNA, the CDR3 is TGTGCCAGCAGTTTACTGACTAGCGGGAGTCGAAAGGGGAATGAGCAGTTCTTC. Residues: CASSLLTSGSRKGNEQFF.

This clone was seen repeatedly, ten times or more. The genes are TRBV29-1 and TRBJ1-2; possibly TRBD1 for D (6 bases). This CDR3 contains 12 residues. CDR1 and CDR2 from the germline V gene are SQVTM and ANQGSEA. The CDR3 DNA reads TGCGGGGGGGCCAGCCTTAACTATGGCTACACCTTC. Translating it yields CGGASLNYGYTF.

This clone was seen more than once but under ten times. The CDR3 sequence: CASSFGTEAFF. The CDR3 coding sequence is TGTGCCAGCAGTTTTGGGACTGAAGCTTTCTTT. This chain joins TRBV12-3 or TRBV12-4 and TRBJ1-1; the D is unclear. The CDR3 totals 11 residues. The germline V and J ends were trimmed by 3 bases and 5 bases, with 4 bases remaining between them.

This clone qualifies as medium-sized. CDR3 nucleotides: TGTGCCAGCAGCCTTCGACCGATACACGGCGGGGAGCTGTTTTTT. It yields the protein CASSLRPIHGGELFF. The chain recombines TRBV7-6 with TRBJ2-2; D is unresolved. Germline CDR1 SGHVS, CDR2 FNYEAQ. The CDR3 length is 15 residues. The V gene lost 5 bases and the J gene lost 7 bases, with 17 bases spanning the gap.

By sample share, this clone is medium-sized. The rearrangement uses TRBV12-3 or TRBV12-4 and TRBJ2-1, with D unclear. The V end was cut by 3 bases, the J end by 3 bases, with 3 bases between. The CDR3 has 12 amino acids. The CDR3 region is CASSLFYNEQFF. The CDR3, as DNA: TGTGCCAGCAGTTTGTTCTACAATGAGCAGTTCTTC.

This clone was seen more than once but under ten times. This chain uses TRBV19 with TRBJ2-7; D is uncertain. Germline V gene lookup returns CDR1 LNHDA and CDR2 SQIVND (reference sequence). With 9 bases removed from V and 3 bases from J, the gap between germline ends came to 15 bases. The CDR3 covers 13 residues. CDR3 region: CASSSPSYYEQYF. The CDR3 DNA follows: TGTGCCAGCAGCTCGCCGTCCTACTACGAGCAGTACTTC.

The DNA for the CDR3 is TGCGCCAGCAGTGAAGGACAGTCTGGGCGCGGGGAAGGTACTGAAGCTTTCTTT. Its protein is CASSEGQSGRGEGTEAFF. V and J are TRBV10-1 and TRBJ1-1, with TRBD1 as a possible D gene (6 bases). CDR3 length: 18 residues. Looked up from germline, CDR1 is WNHNN and CDR2 is SYGVQD (reference sequence). Trimming stripped 3 bases from V and 5 bases from J, with 25 bases between.

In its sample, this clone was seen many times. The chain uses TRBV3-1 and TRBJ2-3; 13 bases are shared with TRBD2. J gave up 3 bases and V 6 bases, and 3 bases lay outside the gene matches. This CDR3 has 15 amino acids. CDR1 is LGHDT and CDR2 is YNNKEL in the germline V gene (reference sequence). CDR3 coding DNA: TGTGCCAGCAGTCGGACTAGCGGGAGTACAGATACGCAGTATTTT. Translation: CASSRTSGSTDTQYF.

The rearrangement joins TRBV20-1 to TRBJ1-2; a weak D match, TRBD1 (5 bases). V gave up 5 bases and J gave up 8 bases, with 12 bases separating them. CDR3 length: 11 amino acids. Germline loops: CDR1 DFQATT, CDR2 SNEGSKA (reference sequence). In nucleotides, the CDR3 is TGCAGTGCTTGGGGCGGGCCCGGCTACACCTTC. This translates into CSAWGGPGYTF.

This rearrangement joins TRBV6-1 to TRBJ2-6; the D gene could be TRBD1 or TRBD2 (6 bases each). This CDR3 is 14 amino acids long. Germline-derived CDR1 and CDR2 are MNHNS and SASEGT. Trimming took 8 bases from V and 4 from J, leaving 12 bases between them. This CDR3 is CASSRGAGANVLTF. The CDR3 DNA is TGTGCCAGCTCTAGGGGGGCGGGGGCCAACGTCCTGACTTTC.